This entry lists 21 T cell receptor beta chains sequenced from one sample in a study of blood T cell repertoires in COVID-19. Data came from immunoSEQ multiplex PCR; TCRdb stores just in-frame clones and leaves some out. The sample consists of around 150,000 clones, 85% to 90% of them appearing once. Sequencing was carried out using peripheral blood. These TCRs come from a woman in her thirties or forties with acute or convalescent COVID-19.

The chain uses TRBV4-3 and TRBJ2-6; no definite D call. Germline V gene data show CDR1 as LGHNA and CDR2 as YSLEER. CDR3 length: 16 residues. Deletions cut 0 bases from V and 0 bases from J, with 6 bases between. The CDR3 DNA reads TGCGCCAGCAGCCAAGATATCGGCTCTGGGGCCAACGTCCTGACTTTC. It encodes CASSQDIGSGANVLTF.

This chain's CDR3 is CASSATGLQETQYF. In DNA form, the CDR3 reads TGTGCCAGCAGCGCTACAGGGCTACAAGAGACCCAGTACTTC. This chain links TRBV7-2 with TRBJ2-5; possible D gene TRBD1, 6 bases. The V gene lost 5 bases and the J gene lost 2 bases, with 12 bases spanning the gap. Germline loops: CDR1 SGHTA, CDR2 FQGNSA. The CDR3 sequence is 14 residues long.

This chain joins TRBV29-1 and TRBJ1-4, with D possibly being TRBD1 (5 bases). Germline CDR1 and CDR2: SQVTM and ANQGSEA. The V and J ends lost 7 bases and 7 bases respectively, with 13 bases between them. CDR3 size: 12 residues. CDR3 amino acids: CSAGGQPEKLFF. The CDR3 DNA reads TGCAGCGCCGGGGGTCAGCCTGAAAAACTGTTTTTT.

The CDR3 reads CATSDLHGDGYTF. The DNA for the CDR3 is TGTGCCACCAGTGATTTGCACGGGGATGGCTACACCTTC. The genes are TRBV24-1 and TRBJ1-2; D not certain. Trimming stripped 0 bases from V and 6 bases from J, with 7 bases between. The CDR3 is made up of 13 amino acids. Germline CDR1 reads KGHDR; CDR2 reads SFDVKD.

V is TRBV28 and J is TRBJ1-1; weak D call: TRBD1 (5 bases). This CDR3 has 12 residues. Between the trimmed V and J ends, which lost 7 bases and 4 bases, there was a span of 10 bases. Germline CDR1 MDHEN, CDR2 SYDVKM. DNA for the CDR3: TGTGCCAGCATAGACAGTAGCACTGAAGCTTTCTTT. Translated: CASIDSSTEAFF.

This clone was detected only once. The J gene is TRBJ2-2, the V gene TRBV7-3, with TRBD1 identical over 9 bases. The V gene's germline CDR1 is SGHTA and CDR2 FQGTGA. The CDR3 runs to 17 residues. The J segment lost 6 bases and the V segment lost 1 base, leaving 9 bases of the junction unmatched. The CDR3 region is CASSLRSGQGRAGELFF. The CDR3 coding sequence is TGTGCCAGCAGCTTAAGGTCGGGACAGGGTCGGGCCGGGGAGCTGTTTTTT. Full variable domain (rest looked up from reference TRBV7-3 and TRBJ2-2): GAGVSQTPSNKVTEKGKYVELRCDPISGHTALYWYRQSLGQGPEFLIYFQGTGAADDSGLPNDRFFAVRPEGSVSTLKIQRTERGDSAVYLCASSLRSGQGRAGELFFGEGSRLTVL.

The rearrangement uses TRBV28 and TRBJ2-3, with D uncertain. The V gene lost 6 bases and the J gene lost 6 bases, with 13 bases spanning the gap. The CDR3 loop spans 13 amino acids. CDR1 and CDR2 from the germline V gene are MDHEN and SYDVKM. The CDR3 protein is CASSPPPGDTQYF. The CDR3 DNA reads TGTGCCAGCAGCCCCCCGCCCGGGGATACGCAGTATTTT.

The rearrangement joins TRBV7-9 to TRBJ1-2; D is unclear. Trimming pared 5 bases from V and 0 bases from J, leaving 16 bases between. The V gene's germline CDR1 is SEHNR and CDR2 FQNEAQ (reference sequence). CDR3 length: 16 residues. The CDR3 reads CASSTNEGRSNYGYTF. The CDR3 DNA reads as TGTGCCAGCAGCACAAACGAGGGTCGGTCTAACTATGGCTACACCTTC.

V usage is TRBV3-1 (or the pseudogene TRBV3-2) and J usage is TRBJ1-1; the D gene is possibly TRBD1 (6 bases). V was pared by 1 base and J by 10 bases, with 10 bases between. The CDR3 has 12 amino acids. The V gene's germline CDR1 is LGHDT and CDR2 YNNKEL (reference sequence). The CDR3 region has the DNA TGTGCCAGCAGCCAAGTAGAAGGGGGAGCTTTCTTT. As protein: CASSQVEGGAFF.

The rearrangement links TRBV4-3 to TRBJ2-2; 9 bases are a match to TRBD2. Trimming cost V 0 bases and J 3 bases; bases outside gene matches: 5. The germline V gene encodes CDR1 LGHNA and CDR2 YSLEER. This CDR3 region has 17 residues. The DNA of the CDR3 is TGCGCCAGCAGCCAAGATGAAATAGCGGGGGACACCGGGGAGCTGTTTTTT. Its protein is CASSQDEIAGDTGELFF.

The rearrangement joins TRBV10-3 to TRBJ1-5, with D unresolved. There are 17 residues in the CDR3. Between the trimmed V and J ends, which lost 4 bases and 5 bases, there was a span of 21 bases. Looked up from germline, CDR1 is ENHRY and CDR2 is SYGVKD. The CDR3 DNA follows: TGTGCCATCAGTGGGCCACCGCCGGCCGGGGAGGATCAGCCCCAGCATTTT. Translation: CAISGPPPAGEDQPQHF.

The chain joins TRBV5-8 to TRBJ1-2; 8 bases fit TRBD1. Unmatched junction bases numbered 8, after V lost 6 bases and J lost 4 bases. The CDR3 has 14 amino acids. Germline assignment: CDR1 SGHTS and CDR2 YDEGEE. This CDR3 is CASNLRGRGYGYTF. The CDR3 nucleotides are TGTGCCAGCAACCTCAGGGGGCGCGGCTATGGCTACACCTTC.

V and J are TRBV15 and TRBJ1-2; tentatively, D is TRBD1 (5 bases). Germline CDR1 LNHNV, CDR2 YYDKDF (reference sequence). V lost 0 bases and J lost 4, with 15 bases in between. The CDR3 is 16 amino acids. The CDR3 DNA reads as TGTGCCACCAGCAGAGAGGGAGATGGGGGACTCTATGGCTACACCTTC. Residues: CATSREGDGGLYGYTF.

The CDR3 loop is CASSWTSGNTGELFF. For the CDR3, the DNA is TGTGCCAGCAGCTGGACTAGCGGGAACACCGGGGAGCTGTTTTTT. The rearrangement joins TRBV7-3 to TRBJ2-2, with 10 bases fitting TRBD2. This CDR3 is built from 15 residues. V shed 4 bases and J 1 base; nucleotides not matched to a gene: 0. The V gene's germline CDR1 is SGHTA and CDR2 FQGTGA.

V and J are TRBV11-2 and TRBJ2-2, with 10 bases identical to TRBD2. Trimming took 5 bases from V and 2 from J; bases not matched to a gene: 5. Germline CDR1 reads SGHAT; CDR2 reads FQNNGV. CDR3 length equals 16 residues. This CDR3 is CASSLRTSGNTGELFF. The CDR3 DNA sequence: TGTGCCAGCAGCCTGAGGACTAGCGGCAACACCGGGGAGCTGTTTTTT.

About this clone itself: Relative to the germline gene, one junction end is altered; a read error may explain this. The V gene is TRBV3-1 (or the pseudogene TRBV3-2), the J gene TRBJ1-6, with D unclear. Germline V lookup: CDR1 LGHDT, CDR2 YNNKEL (reference sequence). The CDR3 contains 18 residues. CDR3 in DNA: TGTGCCAGCAACCAAAAACCGGAGAATTGCTCCTATAATTCACCCCTCCACTTT. Residues: CASNQKPENCSYNSPLHF.

V usage is TRBV7-9 and J usage is TRBJ1-1, with 8 bases identical to TRBD1. V was clipped by 3 bases and J by 4 bases; unmatched bases: 4. The V gene's germline CDR1 is SEHNR and CDR2 FQNEAQ (reference sequence). The CDR3 covers 14 residues. The CDR3 reads CASSFGQGGTEAFF. CDR3 DNA: TGTGCCAGCAGCTTCGGACAGGGCGGCACTGAAGCTTTCTTT.

The rearrangement links TRBV7-9 to TRBJ1-4; 7 bases are a match to TRBD1. In germline, CDR1 is SEHNR, CDR2 FQNEAQ (reference sequence). V was clipped by 4 bases and J by 8 bases; unmatched bases: 7. The CDR3 is made up of 14 amino acids. CDR3 sequence (DNA): TGTGCCAGCAGCTCAAATACAGGGGTCGAAAAACTGTTTTTT. Protein: CASSSNTGVEKLFF.

The rearrangement uses TRBV9 and TRBJ2-2; 7 bases line up with TRBD2. The CDR3 length is 16 residues. Germline values: CDR1 SGDLS, CDR2 YYNGEE. The trim removed 3 bases at V and 1 base at J, leaving 6 bases unmatched. CDR3 region: CASSASGGWNTGELFF. CDR3 DNA: TGTGCCAGCAGCGCCTCCGGGGGGTGGAACACCGGGGAGCTGTTTTTT.

V and J are TRBV6-2 or TRBV6-3 and TRBJ2-7; 7 bases are a match to TRBD2. The CDR3 contains 15 residues. Germline loops: CDR1 MNHEY, CDR2 SVGEGT. The junction had 9 bases not matched to a gene; V was cut back by 5 bases and J by 2 bases. CDR3 in DNA: TGTGCCAGCAGTCGGATGTGGGGGGGGGCCTACGAGCAGTACTTC. Protein: CASSRMWGGAYEQYF.

This chain connects TRBV7-9 to TRBJ1-4, with D tentatively TRBD1 (5 bases). V was clipped by 3 bases and J by 0 bases, with 11 bases between them. The CDR3 is 16 residues long. Germline CDR1 reads SEHNR; CDR2 reads FQNEAQ (reference sequence). Here the CDR3 DNA reads TGTGCCAGCAGCTTGCGACAGCCTCCAACTAATGAAAAACTGTTTTTT. Translated: CASSLRQPPTNEKLFF.